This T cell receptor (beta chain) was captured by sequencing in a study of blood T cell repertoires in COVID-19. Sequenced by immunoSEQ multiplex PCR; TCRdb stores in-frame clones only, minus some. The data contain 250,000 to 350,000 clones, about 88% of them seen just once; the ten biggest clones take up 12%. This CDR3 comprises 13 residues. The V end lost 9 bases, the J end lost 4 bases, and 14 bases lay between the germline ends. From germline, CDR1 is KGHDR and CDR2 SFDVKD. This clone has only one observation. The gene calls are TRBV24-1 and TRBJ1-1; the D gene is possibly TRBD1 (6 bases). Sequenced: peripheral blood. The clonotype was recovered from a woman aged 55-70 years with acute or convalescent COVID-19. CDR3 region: CATSAQGFTEAFF. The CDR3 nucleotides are TGTGCCACCTCGGCACAGGGCTTCACTGAAGCTTTCTTT.